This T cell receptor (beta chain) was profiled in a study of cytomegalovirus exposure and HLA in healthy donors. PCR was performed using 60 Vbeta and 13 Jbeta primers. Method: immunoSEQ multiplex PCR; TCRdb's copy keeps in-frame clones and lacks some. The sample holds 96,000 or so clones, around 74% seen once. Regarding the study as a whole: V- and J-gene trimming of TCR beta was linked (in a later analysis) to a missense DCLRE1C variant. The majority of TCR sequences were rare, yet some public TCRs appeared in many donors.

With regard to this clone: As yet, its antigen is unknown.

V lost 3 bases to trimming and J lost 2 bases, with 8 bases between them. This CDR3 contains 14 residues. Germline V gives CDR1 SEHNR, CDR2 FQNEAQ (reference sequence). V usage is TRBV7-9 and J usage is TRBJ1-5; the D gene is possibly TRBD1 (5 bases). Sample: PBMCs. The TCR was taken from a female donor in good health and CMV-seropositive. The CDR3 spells CASSFLGGNQPQHF. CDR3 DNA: TGTGCCAGCAGCTTCCTAGGGGGCAATCAGCCCCAGCATTTT.